Listed below are T cell receptor beta chains from one sample, sequenced in a study of beta chain features in type 1 diabetes. Only in-frame clones appear in the TCRdb table, and some are missing; sequencing was by immunoSEQ multiplex PCR. The table lists 850,000 to 900,000 clones, roughly 16% of them singletons, with about 0.02% in the top ten. Sequenced: naive CD4+ T cells from blood. These receptors all stem from a woman aged 18-29 years in good health. CDR3s include the opening cysteine and the closing phenylalanine or tryptophan. D genes are given only for firm matches. Only some rows state a clone size, as once, few, many or a class for expanded clones.

V: TRBV5-6; J: TRBJ2-6; D: .; size: .; DNA: TGTGCCAGCAGGCTCCGCGGAACTGGGGCCAACGTCCTGACTTTC; CDR3: CASRLRGTGANVLTF
V: TRBV2; J: TRBJ2-7; D: .; size: .; DNA: TGTGCCAGCTCTTGGGGTAGCGGCTCCTACGAGCAGTACTTC; CDR3: CASSWGSGSYEQYF
V: TRBV5-4; J: TRBJ2-1; D: .; size: few; DNA: TGTGCCAGCAGCTTGGGGGCAGGGAGCCACAATGAGCAGTTCTTC; CDR3: CASSLGAGSHNEQFF
V: TRBV4-2; J: TRBJ1-3; D: .; size: .; DNA: TGTGCCAGCAGCCAAGATGTGGCAGGTATTTACTCTGGAAACACCATATATTTT; CDR3: CASSQDVAGIYSGNTIYF
V: TRBV10-3; J: TRBJ2-3; D: TRBD1; size: .; DNA: TGTGCCATCAGTCGGACAGGCCTTTCCACAGATACGCAGTATTTT; CDR3: CAISRTGLSTDTQYF
V: TRBV28; J: TRBJ2-7; D: TRBD1; size: few; DNA: TGTGCCAGCGGGACAGGGGCCTACGAGCAGTACTTC; CDR3: CASGTGAYEQYF
V: TRBV7-2; J: TRBJ2-1; D: TRBD2; size: .; DNA: TGTGCCAGCAGCTTAGTAGGGACTAGCAGGTACAATGAGCAGTTCTTC; CDR3: CASSLVGTSRYNEQFF
V: TRBV2; J: TRBJ2-7; D: .; size: .; DNA: TGTGCCAGCAGTGTGGGGCTAGTTGGCTACGAGCAGTACTTC; CDR3: CASSVGLVGYEQYF
V: TRBV2; J: TRBJ1-1; D: TRBD1; size: .; DNA: TGTGCCAGCAGACTGGGACAGGATGGGACTGAAGCTTTCTTT; CDR3: CASRLGQDGTEAFF
V: TRBV21-1; J: TRBJ1-1; D: .; size: .; DNA: TGTGCCAGCAAGGGTGGACAGTCTAACACTGAAGCTTTCTTT; CDR3: CASKGGQSNTEAFF
V: TRBV7-9; J: TRBJ2-2; D: .; size: few; DNA: TGTGCCAGCAGCCCCCCCGGGGAGCTGTTTTTT; CDR3: CASSPPGELFF
V: TRBV5-6; J: TRBJ2-1; D: .; size: few; DNA: TGTGCCAGCAGCCCGCCTCCAGGGGGGTCCTACAATGAGCAGTTCTTC; CDR3: CASSPPPGGSYNEQFF
V: TRBV28; J: TRBJ2-1; D: .; size: .; DNA: TGTGCCAGCAGTTTTGACATAAACAATGAGCAGTTCTTC; CDR3: CASSFDINNEQFF
V: TRBV14; J: TRBJ2-1; D: .; size: .; DNA: TGTGCCAGCAGCCTGGGGACACCCGCCTACAATGAGCAGTTCTTC; CDR3: CASSLGTPAYNEQFF
V: TRBV25-1; J: TRBJ2-7; D: .; size: .; DNA: TGTGCCAGCAGGAGGGAGAACTACGAGCAGTACTTC; CDR3: CASRRENYEQYF
V: TRBV6-4; J: TRBJ2-1; D: TRBD2; size: few; DNA: TGTGCCAGCAGTGTGACTAGCGGGAGTGAGGAGCAGTTCTTC; CDR3: CASSVTSGSEEQFF
V: TRBV6-5; J: TRBJ2-6; D: .; size: .; DNA: TGTGCCAGCAGTTACAATGGTGCCAACGTCCTGACTTTC; CDR3: CASSYNGANVLTF
V: TRBV29-1; J: TRBJ2-7; D: .; size: few; DNA: TGCAGCGTTGACCCGGGACAAGGATACTACGAGCAGTACTTC; CDR3: CSVDPGQGYYEQYF
V: TRBV9; J: TRBJ2-3; D: TRBD1; size: .; DNA: TGTGCCAGCAGCGTATCCGGGACAGGGAGCACAGATACGCAGTATTTT; CDR3: CASSVSGTGSTDTQYF
V: TRBV7-2; J: TRBJ2-3; D: .; size: .; DNA: TGTGCCAGCAGCCTAGGAAACATCGGGGGAGATACGCAGTATTTT; CDR3: CASSLGNIGGDTQYF
V: TRBV29-1; J: TRBJ2-7; D: TRBD1; size: few; DNA: TGCAGCGCTCTGACAGGGCACATTCTCAATTCCTACGAGCAGTACTTC; CDR3: CSALTGHILNSYEQYF
V: TRBV7-9; J: TRBJ2-3; D: .; size: few; DNA: TGTGCCAGCAGCTTAAACTACCTCACAGATACGCAGTATTTT; CDR3: CASSLNYLTDTQYF